A selection of T cell receptor beta chains follows, all from one sample in a study of OX40 agonist ivuxolimab in advanced cancers. The table came from immunoSEQ multiplex PCR; TCRdb's copy has only in-frame clones and leaves some out. The profile shows some 100,000 clones, 80% to 95% of them singletons. This material consisted of CD4+ or CD8+ T cells sorted from blood, taken in a trial of the OX40 agonist ivuxolimab. These receptors came from an adult with an advanced solid tumor such as melanoma, head and neck, liver or kidney cancer. The CDR3 runs from the conserved cysteine through the conserved F or W. A D gene is named only where the DNA matches it firmly.

CDR3,V,D
CASSPRLAENTGELFF,TRBV14,TRBD2
CASSSSTDTQYF,TRBV6-1,-
CASSGALNNEQFF,TRBV6-1,-
CASSAPRDRGPGELFF,TRBV7-8,TRBD1
CASSLSGAYQETQYF,TRBV7-9,-
CAWSRRTDTQYF,TRBV30,-
CASSPGLAGTKETQYF,TRBV18,TRBD2
CASSRGQVGNQPQHF,TRBV19,TRBD1
CASSPGQGGYTF,TRBV7-2,TRBD1
CASSSPRGWYEQFF,TRBV11-2,-
CASSRRGQGSYEQYF,TRBV11-3,TRBD1
CASSLTGGTEAFF,TRBV11-2,TRBD1
CASSLVRETQYF,TRBV7-2,-
CASSLGTTNTGELFF,TRBV5-1,-
CASSQGGVDGELFF,TRBV7-3,-
CASSRMTSVYEQYF,TRBV7-9,TRBD2
CASSLRTALEKPQHF,TRBV6-9,-
CASSLGQLSSGNTIYF,TRBV5-1,-
CAWSVVLGNQPQHF,TRBV30,-
CASSQNPSSYNEQFF,TRBV2,-
CASSRVEGNEQFF,TRBV6-6,-
CASSPGVGIANEKLFF,TRBV4-1,-
CASSGRGYNEQFF,TRBV19,-
CASIGRKTEAFF,TRBV21-1,-
CASSVSSGGLFF,TRBV9,-
CASSPGRRGNTGELFF,TRBV11-3,-
CASSQGGGLANYGYTF,TRBV7-2,-
CASRRQGNQPQHF,TRBV6-5,TRBD1
CASRAGEQYF,TRBV21-1,-
CASRLTSPDTQYF,TRBV28,-
CASSLGLAAYNEQFF,TRBV27,TRBD2
CASSSTGSYEQYF,TRBV11-2,-
CASSVGDRGLANYGYTF,TRBV9,TRBD1
CASSSRDFSYEQYF,TRBV2,-
CASSLVTGFGANVLTF,TRBV5-1,-
CASSGPFGTSLGDTQYF,TRBV27,-
CASSPNFYNNPFNF,TRBV14,-
CASSLFGASGSADTQYF,TRBV28,-
CASSPAGTDTQYF,TRBV6-5,-
CASRWGQGSYEQYF,TRBV5-1,TRBD1
CASSHRWNNRNTDTQYF,TRBV4-1,-
CAISDSGRAPDTQYF,TRBV10-3,TRBD2